This passage covers 3 T cell receptor beta chains from one sample sequenced in a study of T cell clonality in common variable immunodeficiency. Libraries were prepared by immunoSEQ multiplex PCR; TCRdb keeps only in-frame clonotypes and omits some of them. The table records over 25,000 clones without singletons, the ten largest covering over 25%. General observations from the study: In common variable immunodeficiency, TCR beta chains reportedly carried fewer deletions and N-nucleotide insertions.

Their recognized antigens are unknown. Sequenced input: peripheral blood mononuclear cells. The receptors come from a human donor with common variable immunodeficiency.

This clone has a count of ten or more. The read ends 3 residues before the CDR3 terminus; that terminus is restored from the germline J gene. The chain has TRBV5-5 and TRBJ1-2; TRBD1 might be the D (6 bases). The CDR3 spans 13 residues. Germline V gene sequence: CDR1 SGHKS, CDR2 YYEKEE (reference sequence). V gave up 4 bases and J gave up 3 bases, with 10 bases separating them. The sequenced CDR3 bases are TGTGCCAGCAGCCCGGACAGCTACTATGGC. Translating it yields CASSPDSYYG. The full CDR3 reads CASSPDSYYGYTF.

A remark on this clone: Coverage ceases 3 residues before the CDR3 finishes, and the germline J gene fills in the end. This chain links TRBV7-6 with TRBJ1-2; 9 nucleotides match TRBD1. Per the germline V gene, CDR1 is SGHVS and CDR2 is FNYEAQ. Trimming at V came to 1 base and at J to 5 bases, leaving 5 bases not matched to a gene. The CDR3 is 15 amino acids. The CDR3 region is CASSLGTGVGYGYTF. CDR3 DNA, as far as it was read: TGTGCCAGCAGCTTAGGGACAGGGGTTGGATATGGC.

A word on this clone: Read coverage stops 3 residues before the CDR3 terminus; the germline J gene supplies the remainder. The genes are TRBV5-1 and TRBJ2-1; TRBD1 agrees at 9 bases. The CDR3 is 15 residues long. Germline CDR1 and CDR2: SGHRS and YFSETQ. Trimming at V came to 0 bases and at J to 4 bases, leaving 2 bases not matched to a gene. CDR3: CASSLDRGQYNEQFF. The CDR3 bases that were read are TGCGCCAGCAGCTTGGACAGGGGGCAATACAATGAG.